One sample yielded the 27 T cell receptor beta chains listed below, sequenced in a study of sequential checkpoint blockade in melanoma. Generated by immunoSEQ multiplex PCR, the TCRdb table keeps only in-frame clones and is missing some. In the table there are about 9,100 clones, around 75% of which are singletons. The sample's treatment: randomized to nivolumab then ipilimumab (arm A) or the reverse (arm B). Sequenced here: CD8+ T cells sorted from blood (inferred from file names), sampled from a patient given nivolumab and ipilimumab in sequence. The receptors originated from a human donor with melanoma.

Only a few counts were recorded for this clone. The chain recombines TRBV4-2 with TRBJ2-7; D not resolved. The CDR3 has 13 amino acids. V was clipped by 0 bases and J by 3 bases, with 6 bases between them. Germline CDR1 LGHNA, CDR2 YNFKEQ. The CDR3 reads CASSQDTSYEQYF. CDR3 DNA: TGTGCCAGCAGCCAAGATACAAGCTACGAGCAGTACTTC.

The J gene is TRBJ2-3, the V gene TRBV30, with 10 bases aligning to TRBD2. V lost 5 bases, J lost 0 bases, and 8 bases stayed unmatched. Germline CDR1 reads GTSNPN; CDR2 reads SVGIG (reference sequence). The CDR3 is 16 residues long. The CDR3 spells CAWVDLAGASTDTQYF. CDR3 nucleotide sequence: TGTGCCTGGGTTGACCTAGCGGGGGCCAGCACAGATACGCAGTATTTT.

This sequence joins TRBV30 and TRBJ1-1; possible D gene TRBD1, 5 bases. Germline loops: CDR1 GTSNPN, CDR2 SVGIG (reference sequence). The CDR3 is 12 amino acids. Deletions cut 3 bases from V and 6 bases from J, with 11 bases between. The DNA of the CDR3 is TGTGCCTGGAGCCTTACGGGGGCTGAAGCTTTCTTT. This sequence encodes CAWSLTGAEAFF.

The rearrangement uses TRBV7-2 and TRBJ2-5; 15 nucleotides line up with TRBD2. Trimming at V came to 5 bases and at J to 5 bases, leaving 9 bases not matched to a gene. The CDR3 sequence is 17 residues long. Germline loops: CDR1 SGHTA, CDR2 FQGNSA. CDR3 DNA: TGTGCCAGCAGCGTAGGACTAGCGGGAGGGCCAGTGGAGACCCAGTACTTC. It encodes CASSVGLAGGPVETQYF.

Concerning this clone: This sample also contains other DNA sequences that code for the same CDR3. Written as DNA, the CDR3 is TGCGCCAGCAGCAGCGTGGGACTAGCGGGGGGGAACCAAGAGACCCAGTACTTC. Protein product: CASSSVGLAGGNQETQYF. This chain connects TRBV5-1 to TRBJ2-5, with 16 bases identical to TRBD2. Per germline, CDR1 SGHRS and CDR2 YFSETQ. The V and J ends lost 4 bases and 0 bases, in that order; junction bases with no gene match: 6. This CDR3 region has 18 residues. Variable domain in full (rest from reference TRBV5-1 and TRBJ2-5): KAGVTQTPRYLIKTRGQQVTLSCSPISGHRSVSWYQQTPGQGLQFLFEYFSETQRNKGNFPGRFSGRQFSNSRSEMNVSTLELGDSALYLCASSSVGLAGGNQETQYFGPGTRLLVL.

This chain links TRBV28 with TRBJ1-5; 7 bases line up with TRBD1. V was pared by 1 base and J by 6 bases, with 3 bases of the junction left unmatched. Germline CDR1 is MDHEN and CDR2 is SYDVKM. This CDR3 is 14 amino acids long. The CDR3 sequence is CASSLYRGGQPQHF. CDR3 DNA: TGTGCCAGCAGTTTATACAGGGGCGGTCAGCCCCAGCATTTT.

This sequence joins TRBV7-6 and TRBJ2-1; 9 bases line up with TRBD2. The CDR3 is 15 amino acids. The V and J ends lost 3 bases and 2 bases, in that order; junction bases with no gene match: 2. Germline V gives CDR1 SGHVS, CDR2 FNYEAQ. In nucleotides, the CDR3 is TGTGCCAGCAGCTTGGCTAGCGGGGCCTACAATGAGCAGTTCTTC. Amino acids: CASSLASGAYNEQFF.

The rearrangement links TRBV7-2 to TRBJ2-7; 9 bases fit TRBD1. V dropped 5 bases and J dropped 4; count of bases not matched to a gene: 9. The CDR3 extends over 15 amino acids. Per the germline V gene, CDR1 is SGHTA and CDR2 is FQGNSA. CDR3 residues: CASSPSGTGTYEQYF. CDR3 nucleotide sequence: TGTGCCAGCAGCCCATCCGGGACAGGGACGTACGAGCAGTACTTC.

The chain combines TRBV15 with TRBJ1-3; no clear D. From germline, CDR1 is LNHNV and CDR2 YYDKDF (reference sequence). The CDR3 consists of 15 residues. V lost 0 bases and J 3 bases, leaving 9 bases between the germline ends. The CDR3 here is CATSRDSGVGNTIYF. CDR3 DNA sequence: TGTGCCACCAGCAGAGATTCCGGGGTTGGAAACACCATATATTTT.

The CDR3 nucleotides read TGTGCCAGCAGCATATGGCCCCCCAGTCTCCGCCAGTACTTC. Translating gives CASSIWPPSLRQYF. The chain is built from TRBV21-1 and TRBJ2-7; the table assigns TRBD1, which was not confirmed against the DNA. TRBV21-1 is termed a pseudogene. This CDR3 is built from 14 residues.

The chain links TRBV11-1 to TRBJ2-1; TRBD2 agrees at 8 bases. There are 16 residues in the CDR3. With 5 bases clipped from V and 3 bases from J, the junction kept 9 bases outside the gene matches. Germline V CDR1 and CDR2: SGHAT, FQDESV (reference sequence). CDR3 nucleotides: TGTGCCAGCAGCCTACTCATTAGCGGGAACTACAATGAGCAGTTCTTC. It specifies CASSLLISGNYNEQFF.

Written as DNA, the CDR3 is TGTGCCAGCAGCTTGGGGGTAGCGACCGGGGAGCTGTTTTTT. This sequence encodes CASSLGVATGELFF. The rearrangement uses TRBV5-4 and TRBJ2-2, with D possibly being TRBD2 (5 bases). Trimming removed 0 bases from V and 5 bases from J, with 8 bases in between. Germline CDR1 reads SGHNT; CDR2 reads YYREEE (reference sequence). The CDR3 is made up of 14 amino acids. The full variable domain, in which reference TRBV5-4 and TRBJ2-2 provide the parts outside the CDR3, is ETGVTQSPTHLIKTRGQQVTLRCSSQSGHNTVSWYQQALGQGPQFIFQYYREEENGRGNFPPRFSGLQFPNYSSELNVNALELDDSALYLCASSLGVATGELFFGEGSRLTVL.

The V gene is TRBV12-5, the J gene TRBJ2-1; no definite D call. The germline CDR1 and CDR2 sequences are LGHNT and FRNRAP. V lost 3 bases and J lost 7, with 13 bases in between. The CDR3 is made up of 14 amino acids. The CDR3 reads CASGFDDSWNEQFF. For the CDR3, the DNA is TGTGCTAGTGGTTTCGACGATAGCTGGAATGAGCAGTTCTTC.

This clone is a singleton in its sample. This chain connects TRBV5-8 to TRBJ2-7; 8 bases fit TRBD2. The length of the CDR3 is 14 residues. The germline gives CDR1 SGHTS, CDR2 YDEGEE. The V gene end was trimmed by 4 bases and the J gene end by 2 bases; junction bases not matched to a gene: 5. The CDR3 DNA is TGTGCCAGCAGCCGAACGGGGGGGCCCTACGAGCAGTACTTC. It encodes CASSRTGGPYEQYF.

J is TRBJ1-6 and V is TRBV4-2; 7 nucleotides agree with TRBD1. The CDR3 extends over 15 amino acids. V dropped 0 bases and J dropped 8; count of bases not matched to a gene: 4. Germline V CDR1 and CDR2: LGHNA, YNFKEQ. The CDR3 here is CASSQDADRYSPLHF. Here the CDR3 DNA reads TGTGCCAGCAGCCAAGATGCGGACAGGTATTCACCCCTCCACTTT.

J is TRBJ2-7 and V is TRBV27; 8 bases agree with TRBD1. The CDR3 has 13 amino acids. Germline V gene lookup returns CDR1 MNHEY and CDR2 SMNVEV (reference sequence). The J segment lost 3 bases and the V segment lost 3 bases, leaving 1 base of the junction unmatched. The DNA for the CDR3 is TGTGCCAGCAGTTTCGGGACAGGCTACGAGCAGTACTTC. It yields the protein CASSFGTGYEQYF.

The chain has TRBV7-3 and TRBJ1-1; 10 bases align to TRBD1. The germline CDR1 and CDR2 sequences are SGHTA and FQGTGA. The CDR3 length is 15 residues. Trimming at V came to 3 bases and at J to 6 bases, leaving 7 bases not matched to a gene. CDR3 bases: TGTGCCAGCAGCTTTCCGGGACAGGGGTTGGCTGAAGCTTTCTTT. It translates to CASSFPGQGLAEAFF.

The chain is built from TRBV5-5 and TRBJ2-5; D ambiguous. Germline lookup yields CDR1 SGHKS and CDR2 YYEKEE (reference sequence). The CDR3 is made up of 11 amino acids. Trimming removed 2 bases at V and 5 bases at J, with 4 bases between. The CDR3 DNA reads as TGTGCCAGCAGCTTCCGGGAGACCCAGTACTTC. Residues: CASSFRETQYF.

This clone has just one count. The chain employs TRBV2 and TRBJ2-7, with TRBD1 matching 7 bases. With 7 bases clipped from V and 1 base from J, the junction kept 4 bases outside the gene matches. This CDR3 has 13 amino acids. Germline CDR1 and CDR2: SNHLY and FYNNEI. CDR3 nucleotides: TGTGCCAGCATGTCACAGGGGTCCTACGAGCAGTACTTC. It encodes CASMSQGSYEQYF.

The J gene is TRBJ2-5, the V gene TRBV18; the D gene is possibly TRBD1 (5 bases). CDR3 length equals 14 residues. Looked up from germline, CDR1 is KGHSH and CDR2 is LQKENI. The V end lost 0 bases, the J end lost 5 bases, and 10 bases lay between the germline ends. In DNA form, the CDR3 reads TGTGCCAGCTCACCACCGGGGCGAGCGGAGACCCAGTACTTC. Encoded protein: CASSPPGRAETQYF. The full variable domain, its missing parts supplied by reference TRBV18 and TRBJ2-5, is NAGVMQNPRHLVRRRGQEARLRCSPMKGHSHVYWYRQLPEEGLKFMVYLQKENIIDESGMPKERFSAEFPKEGPSILRIQQVVRGDSAAYFCASSPPGRAETQYFGPGTRLLVL.

The chain couples TRBV7-2 to TRBJ1-2; 8 bases agree with TRBD1. Losses at the gene ends were 6 bases for V and 4 bases for J; bases not matched to a gene: 4. Germline CDR1 is SGHTA and CDR2 is FQGNSA. This CDR3 region has 13 residues. CDR3 coding DNA: TGTGCCAGCAGTTTGGACAGGGTCTATGGCTACACCTTC. It translates to CASSLDRVYGYTF.

The chain links TRBV6-1 to TRBJ2-3, with D perhaps matching TRBD1 (6 bases). Per the germline V gene, CDR1 is MNHNS and CDR2 is SASEGT. The CDR3 sequence is 16 residues long. With 1 base removed from V and 3 bases from J, the gap between germline ends came to 14 bases. The CDR3 DNA sequence: TGTGCCAGCAGTGAAGTTGGGGGCGGGCATACAGATACGCAGTATTTT. Translating it yields CASSEVGGGHTDTQYF.

The rearrangement joins TRBV4-1 to TRBJ2-7, with D perhaps matching TRBD1 (6 bases). Germline loops: CDR1 MGHRA, CDR2 YSYEKL. Trimming took off 0 bases at V and 6 bases at J, with 18 bases between the two ends. The CDR3 totals 16 residues. CDR3 sequence reads: CASSQDLRAGVGEQYF. DNA of the CDR3: TGCGCCAGCAGCCAAGATCTCCGAGCAGGGGTCGGCGAGCAGTACTTC.

The chain uses TRBV5-4 and TRBJ2-1, with 7 positions matching TRBD1. The CDR3 covers 15 residues. After removal of 2 bases from V and 9 bases from J, the junction contained 11 bases not matched to a gene. Germline V CDR1 and CDR2: SGHNT, YYREEE (reference sequence). CDR3 region: CASSFSTGKGREQFF. For the CDR3, the DNA is TGTGCCAGCAGCTTTTCGACAGGGAAGGGACGTGAGCAGTTCTTC.

This chain links TRBV7-9 with TRBJ2-6; 12 bases align to TRBD1. The CDR3 contains 19 residues. Germline CDR1 and CDR2: SEHNR and FQNEAQ (reference sequence). J gave up 4 bases and V 5 bases, and 12 bases lay outside the gene matches. The CDR3 DNA sequence: TGTGCCAGCAGCCGAGGGACAGGGGGCGCGGTGAGCGGGGCCAACGTCCTGACTTTC. Amino acids: CASSRGTGGAVSGANVLTF.

For the CDR3, the DNA is TGTGCCATCAGCCCCGGACAGGGGGCAATACACGAGCAGTACTTC. This sequence encodes CAISPGQGAIHEQYF. This chain connects TRBV10-3 to TRBJ2-7; TRBD1 matches at 11 bases. V was clipped by 6 bases and J by 5 bases; unmatched bases: 9. The CDR3 is made up of 15 amino acids. The germline V gene has CDR1 ENHRY and CDR2 SYGVKD.

In DNA, the CDR3 is TGCGCCAGCAGCCAGGGGGGGAACACTGAAGCTTTCTTT. Its translation: CASSQGGNTEAFF. The rearrangement joins TRBV4-1 to TRBJ1-1; possible D gene TRBD1, 5 bases. V dropped 3 bases and J dropped 1 base, with 6 bases sitting between them. The CDR3 runs to 13 residues. Germline CDR1 and CDR2: MGHRA and YSYEKL.